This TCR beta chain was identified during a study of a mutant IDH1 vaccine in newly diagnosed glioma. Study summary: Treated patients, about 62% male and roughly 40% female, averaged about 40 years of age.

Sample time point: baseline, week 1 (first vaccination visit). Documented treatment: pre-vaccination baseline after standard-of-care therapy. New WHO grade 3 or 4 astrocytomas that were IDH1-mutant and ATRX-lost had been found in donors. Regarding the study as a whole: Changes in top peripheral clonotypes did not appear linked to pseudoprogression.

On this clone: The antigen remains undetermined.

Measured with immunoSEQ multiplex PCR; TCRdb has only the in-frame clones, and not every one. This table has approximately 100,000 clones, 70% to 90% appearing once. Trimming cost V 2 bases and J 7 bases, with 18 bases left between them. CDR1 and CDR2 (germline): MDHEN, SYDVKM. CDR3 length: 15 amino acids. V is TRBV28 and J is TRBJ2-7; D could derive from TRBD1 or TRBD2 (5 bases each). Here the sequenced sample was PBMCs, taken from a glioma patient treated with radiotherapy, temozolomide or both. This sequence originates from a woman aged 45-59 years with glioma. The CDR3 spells CASSLGGRMGGEQYF. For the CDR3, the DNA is TGTGCCAGCAGTTTAGGGGGACGGATGGGTGGGGAGCAGTACTTC.